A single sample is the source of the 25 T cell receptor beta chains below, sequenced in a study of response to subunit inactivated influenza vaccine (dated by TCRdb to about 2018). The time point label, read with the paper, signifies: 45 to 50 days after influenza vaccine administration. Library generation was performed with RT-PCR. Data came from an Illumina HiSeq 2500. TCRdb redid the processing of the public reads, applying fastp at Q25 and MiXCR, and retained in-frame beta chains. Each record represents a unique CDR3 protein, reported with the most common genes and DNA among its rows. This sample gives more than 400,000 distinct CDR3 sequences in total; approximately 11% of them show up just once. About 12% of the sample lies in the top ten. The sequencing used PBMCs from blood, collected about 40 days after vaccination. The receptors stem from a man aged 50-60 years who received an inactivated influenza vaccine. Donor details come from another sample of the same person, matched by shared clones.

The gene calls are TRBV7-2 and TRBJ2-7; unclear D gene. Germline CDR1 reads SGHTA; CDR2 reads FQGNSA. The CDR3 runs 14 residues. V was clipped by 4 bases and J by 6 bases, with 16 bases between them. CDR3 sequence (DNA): TGTGCCAGCAGCTACCGACTGGAAGGTGGCGAGCAGTACTTC. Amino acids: CASSYRLEGGEQYF.

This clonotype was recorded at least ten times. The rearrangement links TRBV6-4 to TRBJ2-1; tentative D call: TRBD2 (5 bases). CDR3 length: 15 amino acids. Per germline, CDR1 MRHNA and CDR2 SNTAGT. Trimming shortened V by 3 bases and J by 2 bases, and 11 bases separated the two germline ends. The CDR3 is CASSEQEGTYNEQFF. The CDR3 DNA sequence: TGTGCCAGCAGTGAACAAGAGGGAACCTACAATGAGCAGTTCTTC.

CDR3 nucleotides: TGTGCCACCAGCATGGGACAGGGAATTTACAATGAGCAGTTCTTC. It specifies CATSMGQGIYNEQFF. The rearrangement links TRBV15 to TRBJ2-1; 9 bases map to TRBD1. Germline CDR1 and CDR2: LNHNV and YYDKDF (reference sequence). The CDR3 is 15 amino acids. V lost 4 bases to trimming and J lost 4 bases; unmatched junction nucleotides: 5. The complete variable domain, with remaining parts taken from reference TRBV15 and TRBJ2-1, reads DAMVIQNPRYQVTQFGKPVTLSCSQTLNHNVMYWYQQKSSQAPKLLFHYYDKDFNNEADTPDNFQSRRPNTSFCFLDIRSPGLGDTAMYLCATSMGQGIYNEQFFGPGTRLTVL.

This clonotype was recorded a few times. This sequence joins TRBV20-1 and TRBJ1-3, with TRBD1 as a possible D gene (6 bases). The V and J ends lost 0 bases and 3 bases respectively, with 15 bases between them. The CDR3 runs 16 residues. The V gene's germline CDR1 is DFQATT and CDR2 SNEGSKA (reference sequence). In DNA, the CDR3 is TGCAGTGCTAGAGATTGGGGGGCTCAGGTTGGAAACACCATATATTTT. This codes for CSARDWGAQVGNTIYF.

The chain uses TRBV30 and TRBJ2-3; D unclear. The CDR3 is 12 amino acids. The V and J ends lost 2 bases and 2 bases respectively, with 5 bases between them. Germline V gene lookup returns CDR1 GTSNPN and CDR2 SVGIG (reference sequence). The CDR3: CAWSWDTDTQYF. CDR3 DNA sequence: TGTGCCTGGAGTTGGGACACAGATACGCAGTATTTT. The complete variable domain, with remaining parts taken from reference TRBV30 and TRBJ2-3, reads SQTIHQWPATLVQPVGSPLSLECTVEGTSNPNLYWYRQAAGRGLQLLFYSVGIGQISSEVPQNLSASRPQDRQFILSSKKLLLSDSGFYLCAWSWDTDTQYFGPGTRLTVL.

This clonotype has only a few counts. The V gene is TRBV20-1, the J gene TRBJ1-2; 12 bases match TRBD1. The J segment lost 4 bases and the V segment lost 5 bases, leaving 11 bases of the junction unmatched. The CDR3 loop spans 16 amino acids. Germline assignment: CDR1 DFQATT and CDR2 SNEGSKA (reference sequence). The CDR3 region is CSASKPGQGALYGYTF. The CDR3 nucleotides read TGCAGTGCTTCTAAACCGGGACAGGGGGCCCTCTATGGCTACACCTTC.

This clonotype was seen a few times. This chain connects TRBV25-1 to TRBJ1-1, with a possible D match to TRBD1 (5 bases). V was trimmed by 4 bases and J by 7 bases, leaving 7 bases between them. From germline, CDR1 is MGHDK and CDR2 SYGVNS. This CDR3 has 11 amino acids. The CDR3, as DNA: TGTGCCAGCAGTGGTGGGGGTGAAGCTTTCTTT. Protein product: CASSGGGEAFF.

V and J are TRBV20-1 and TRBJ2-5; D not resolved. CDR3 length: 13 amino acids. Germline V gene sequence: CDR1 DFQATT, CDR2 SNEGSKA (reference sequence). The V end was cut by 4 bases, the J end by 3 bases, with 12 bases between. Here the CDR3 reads CSATRSSKETQYF. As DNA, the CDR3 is TGCAGTGCTACAAGATCAAGTAAAGAGACCCAGTACTTC.

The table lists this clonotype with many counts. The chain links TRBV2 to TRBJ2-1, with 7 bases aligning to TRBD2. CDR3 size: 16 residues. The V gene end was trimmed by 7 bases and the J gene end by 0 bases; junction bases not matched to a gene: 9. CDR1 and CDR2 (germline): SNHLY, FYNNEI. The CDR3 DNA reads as TGTGCCAGCACTGGGCTAGCGGTCACCTCCTACAATGAGCAGTTCTTC. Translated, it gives CASTGLAVTSYNEQFF.

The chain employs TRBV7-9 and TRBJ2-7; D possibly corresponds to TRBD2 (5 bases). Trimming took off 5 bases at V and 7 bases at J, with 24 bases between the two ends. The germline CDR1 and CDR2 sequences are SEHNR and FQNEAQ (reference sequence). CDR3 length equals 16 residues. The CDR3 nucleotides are TGTGCCAGCAGCCCCCGGGGTGGAGGTACGGTGCGGGAGCAGTACTTC. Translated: CASSPRGGGTVREQYF.

This CDR3 reads CATCGTSNTGELFF. The CDR3 DNA sequence: TGTGCCACCTGCGGGACTTCCAACACCGGGGAGCTGTTTTTT. The chain couples TRBV24-1 to TRBJ2-2; tentatively, D is TRBD2 (6 bases). This CDR3 is built from 14 residues. Trimming cost V 9 bases and J 2 bases, with 12 bases left between them. Germline CDR1 reads KGHDR; CDR2 reads SFDVKD.

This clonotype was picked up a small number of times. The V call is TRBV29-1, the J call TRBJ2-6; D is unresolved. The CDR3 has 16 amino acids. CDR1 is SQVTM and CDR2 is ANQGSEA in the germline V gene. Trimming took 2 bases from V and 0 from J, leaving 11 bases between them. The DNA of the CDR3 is TGCAGCGTTGAACATCGCACGGTCTCTGGGGCCAACGTCCTGACTTTC. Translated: CSVEHRTVSGANVLTF. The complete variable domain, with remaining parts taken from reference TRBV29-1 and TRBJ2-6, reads SAVISQKPSRDICQRGTSLTIQCQVDSQVTMMFWYRQQPGQSLTLIATANQGSEATYESGFVIDKFPISRPNLTFSTLTVSNMSPEDSSIYLCSVEHRTVSGANVLTFGAGSRLTVL.

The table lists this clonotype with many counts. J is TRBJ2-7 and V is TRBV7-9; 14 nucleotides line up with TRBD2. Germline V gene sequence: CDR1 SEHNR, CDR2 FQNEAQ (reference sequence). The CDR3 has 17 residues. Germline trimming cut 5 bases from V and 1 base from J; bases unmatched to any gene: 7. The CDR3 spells CASSPGTSGSRSYEQYF. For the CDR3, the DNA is TGTGCCAGCAGCCCCGGGACTAGCGGGAGTCGTTCCTACGAGCAGTACTTC.

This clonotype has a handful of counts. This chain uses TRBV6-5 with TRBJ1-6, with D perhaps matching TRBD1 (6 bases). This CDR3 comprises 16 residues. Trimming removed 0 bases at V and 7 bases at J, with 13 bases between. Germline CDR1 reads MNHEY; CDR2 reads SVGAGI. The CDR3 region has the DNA TGTGCCAGCAGTTACTCGGGGGGCGGATGGAATTCACCCCTCCACTTT. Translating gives CASSYSGGGWNSPLHF.

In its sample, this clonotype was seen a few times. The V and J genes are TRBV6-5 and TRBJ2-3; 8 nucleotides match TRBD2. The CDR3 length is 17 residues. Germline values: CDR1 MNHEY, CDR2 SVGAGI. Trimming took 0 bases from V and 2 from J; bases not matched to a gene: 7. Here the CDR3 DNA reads TGTGCCAGCAGTTACTCGAAGGTAGCGGGAAACACAGATACGCAGTATTTT. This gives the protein CASSYSKVAGNTDTQYF.

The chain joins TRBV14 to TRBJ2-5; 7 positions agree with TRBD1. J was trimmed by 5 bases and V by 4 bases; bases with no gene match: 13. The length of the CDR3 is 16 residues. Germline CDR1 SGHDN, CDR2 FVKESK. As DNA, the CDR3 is TGTGCCAGCAGCCCGTTTGGGGGCAGGGGGATCGAGACCCAGTACTTC. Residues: CASSPFGGRGIETQYF.

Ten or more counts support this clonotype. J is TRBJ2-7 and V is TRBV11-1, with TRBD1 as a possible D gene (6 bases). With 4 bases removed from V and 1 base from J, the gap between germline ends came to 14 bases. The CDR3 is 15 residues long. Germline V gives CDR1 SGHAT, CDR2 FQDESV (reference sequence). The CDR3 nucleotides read TGTGCCAGCAGCTCTTACAGGGTTCCATCCTACGAGCAGTACTTC. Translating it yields CASSSYRVPSYEQYF.

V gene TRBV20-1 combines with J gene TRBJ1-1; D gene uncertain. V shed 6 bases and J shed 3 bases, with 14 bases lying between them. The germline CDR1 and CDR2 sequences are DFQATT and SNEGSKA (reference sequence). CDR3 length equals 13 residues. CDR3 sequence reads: CSAGRYQDTEAFF. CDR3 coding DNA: TGCAGTGCCGGCAGGTACCAGGACACTGAAGCTTTCTTT.

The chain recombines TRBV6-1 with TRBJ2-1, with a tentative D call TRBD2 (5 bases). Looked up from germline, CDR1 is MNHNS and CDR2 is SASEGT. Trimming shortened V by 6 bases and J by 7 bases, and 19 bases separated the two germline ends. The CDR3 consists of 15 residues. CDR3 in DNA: TGTGCCAGCAGCCTCCTAGGGAGTACTGGGAATGAGCAGTTCTTC. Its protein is CASSLLGSTGNEQFF.

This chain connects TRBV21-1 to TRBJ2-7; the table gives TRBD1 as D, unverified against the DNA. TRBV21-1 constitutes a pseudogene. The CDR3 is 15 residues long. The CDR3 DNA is TGTGCCAGCAGCTCGCCGGGGACAGGGCCCTACGAGCAGTACTTC. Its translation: CASSSPGTGPYEQYF.

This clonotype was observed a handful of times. As DNA, the CDR3 is TGCAGTGCTGGACAGGGGTTAATCTATGAGCAGTTCTTC. Residues: CSAGQGLIYEQFF. The gene calls are TRBV20-1 and TRBJ2-1; 9 bases are shared with TRBD1. This CDR3 is built from 13 residues. With V trimmed by 5 bases and J by 8 bases, 7 bases remained unmatched. Germline loops: CDR1 DFQATT, CDR2 SNEGSKA (reference sequence).

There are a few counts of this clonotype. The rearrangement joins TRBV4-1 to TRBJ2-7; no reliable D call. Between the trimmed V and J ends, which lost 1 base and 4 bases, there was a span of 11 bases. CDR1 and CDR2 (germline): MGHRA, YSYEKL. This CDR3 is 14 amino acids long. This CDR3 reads CASSQVARIYEQYF. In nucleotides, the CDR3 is TGCGCCAGCAGCCAAGTGGCTCGAATTTACGAGCAGTACTTC.

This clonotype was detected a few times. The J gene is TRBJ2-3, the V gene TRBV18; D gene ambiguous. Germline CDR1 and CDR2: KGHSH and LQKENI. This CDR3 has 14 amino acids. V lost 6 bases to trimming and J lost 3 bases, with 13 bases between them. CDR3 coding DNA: TGTGCCAGCTCGGTGGGTCAGGTAACAGATACGCAGTATTTT. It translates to CASSVGQVTDTQYF.

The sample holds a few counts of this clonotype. The chain's CDR3 is CASSFTGVYSGANVLTF. The CDR3 DNA reads as TGTGCCAGCAGCTTTACAGGTGTTTACTCTGGGGCCAACGTCCTGACTTTC. The J gene is TRBJ2-6, the V gene TRBV7-9, with D perhaps TRBD1 (5 bases). This CDR3 contains 17 residues. Trimming cost V 3 bases and J 0 bases, with 12 bases left between them. Germline CDR1 reads SEHNR; CDR2 reads FQNEAQ (reference sequence). Together with reference TRBV7-9 and TRBJ2-6, the CDR3 gives the full variable domain: DTGVSQNPRHKITKRGQNVTFRCDPISEHNRLYWYRQTLGQGPEFLTYFQNEAQLEKSRLLSDRFSAERPKGSFSTLEIQRTEQGDSAMYLCASSFTGVYSGANVLTFGAGSRLTVL.

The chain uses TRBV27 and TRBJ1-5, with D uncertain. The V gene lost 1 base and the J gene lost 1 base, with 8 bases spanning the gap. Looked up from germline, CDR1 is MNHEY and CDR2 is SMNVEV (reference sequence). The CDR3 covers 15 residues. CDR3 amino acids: CASSLYEGSNQPQHF. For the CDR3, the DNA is TGTGCCAGCAGTTTATATGAGGGAAGCAATCAGCCCCAGCATTTT.